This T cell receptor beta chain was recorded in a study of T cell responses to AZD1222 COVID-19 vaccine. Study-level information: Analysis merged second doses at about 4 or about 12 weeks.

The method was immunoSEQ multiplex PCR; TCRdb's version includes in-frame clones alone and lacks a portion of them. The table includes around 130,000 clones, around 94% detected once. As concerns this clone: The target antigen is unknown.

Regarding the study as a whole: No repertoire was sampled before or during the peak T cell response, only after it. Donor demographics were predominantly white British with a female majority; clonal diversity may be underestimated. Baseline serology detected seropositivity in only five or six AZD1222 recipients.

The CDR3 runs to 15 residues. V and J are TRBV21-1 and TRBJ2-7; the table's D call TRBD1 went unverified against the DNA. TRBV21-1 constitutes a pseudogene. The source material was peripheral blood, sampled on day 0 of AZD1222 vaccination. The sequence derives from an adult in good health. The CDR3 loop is CASTSPGTETYEQYF. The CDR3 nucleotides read TGTGCCAGCACCTCCCCCGGGACAGAGACCTACGAGCAGTACTTC.